This record concerns one TCR beta chain sequence. Its antigen is as yet unknown. Within the sample, other DNA sequences also encode this same CDR3. Germline assignment: CDR1 SEHNR and CDR2 FQNEAQ (reference sequence). The ends were cut back, 2 bases at V and 3 bases at J, with 11 bases in the middle. This CDR3 contains 14 residues. The sample originates from a study of shared clonotypes between healthy human individuals. Looking at the study overall: CD8 memory received one plate per donor, CD8 naive two, CD4 memory three and CD4 naive three.

The study, taken as a whole, reports: The generation probabilities recorded for non-shared clonotypes fell below those of clonotypes shared by all four donors. Naive subsets, compared against memory subsets, generally had larger estimated richness values.

Each PCR replicate from the sorted subsets contained roughly 210 ng DNA, which is some 31,000 T cell genomes. Some clones are missing from TCRdb's copy, which holds only in-frame ones; the method was immunoSEQ multiplex PCR. The sample has around 1.4 million clones; 98% are singletons. The receptor was isolated from a young man in good health. Sequencing input: naive CD4+ T cells sorted from blood. Subset defined: CD45RA+ positively selected. V is TRBV7-9 and J is TRBJ2-7; D gene ambiguous. The CDR3 here is CASSLSVGYYEQYF. In DNA, the CDR3 is TGTGCCAGCAGCTTATCAGTGGGTTACTACGAGCAGTACTTC.